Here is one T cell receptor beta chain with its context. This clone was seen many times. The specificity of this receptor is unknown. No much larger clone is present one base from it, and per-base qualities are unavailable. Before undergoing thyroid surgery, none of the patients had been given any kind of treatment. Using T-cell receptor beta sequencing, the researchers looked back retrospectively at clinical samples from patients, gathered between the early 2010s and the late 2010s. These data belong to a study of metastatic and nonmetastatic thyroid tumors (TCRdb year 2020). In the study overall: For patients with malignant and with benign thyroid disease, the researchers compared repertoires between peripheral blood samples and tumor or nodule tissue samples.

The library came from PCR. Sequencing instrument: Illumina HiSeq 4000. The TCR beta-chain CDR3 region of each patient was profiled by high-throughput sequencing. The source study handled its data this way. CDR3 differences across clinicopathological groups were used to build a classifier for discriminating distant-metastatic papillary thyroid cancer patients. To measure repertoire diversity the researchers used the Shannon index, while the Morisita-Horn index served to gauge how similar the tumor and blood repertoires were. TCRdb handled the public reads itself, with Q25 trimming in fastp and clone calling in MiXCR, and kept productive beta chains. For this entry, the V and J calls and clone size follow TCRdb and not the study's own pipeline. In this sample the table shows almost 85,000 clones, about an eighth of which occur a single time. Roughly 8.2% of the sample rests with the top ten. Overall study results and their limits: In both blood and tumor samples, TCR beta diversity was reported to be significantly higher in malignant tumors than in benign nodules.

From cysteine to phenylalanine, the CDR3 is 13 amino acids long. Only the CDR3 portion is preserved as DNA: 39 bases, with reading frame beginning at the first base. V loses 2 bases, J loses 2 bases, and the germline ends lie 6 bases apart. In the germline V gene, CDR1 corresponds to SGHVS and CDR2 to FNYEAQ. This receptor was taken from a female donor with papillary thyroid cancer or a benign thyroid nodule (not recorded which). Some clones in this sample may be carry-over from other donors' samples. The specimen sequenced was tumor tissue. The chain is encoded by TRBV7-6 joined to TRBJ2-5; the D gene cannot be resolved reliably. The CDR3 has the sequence CASSLYRQETQYF. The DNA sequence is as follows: TGTGCCAGCAGCTTATACCGGCAAGAGACCCAGTACTTC.